This is a list of T cell receptor beta chains from one sample in a study of neurological immune-mediated disorders. TCRdb re-analysed the 5' RACE reads in MiXCR, keeping a single row per CDR3 protein. The sample consists of around 49,000 distinct CDR3 sequences, around 14% of them appearing once. The sample comprised PBMCs. Source of these receptors: a male donor with HTLV-1-associated myelopathy (HAM/TSP). Each CDR3 is given with its conserved first and last residue. D genes are given only for firm matches. A row's size may be missing; if present it is once, few, many or a size class.

J	length	D	V	size	DNA	CDR3
TRBJ1-1	14	NA	TRBV5-1	many	TGCGCCAGCAGCTTCGCAGGTGGAAACACTGAAGCTTTCTTT	CASSFAGGNTEAFF
TRBJ2-7	13	NA	TRBV7-2	medium-sized	TGTGCCAGCAGCTTAGAGGCAACCTACGAGCAGTACTTC	CASSLEATYEQYF
TRBJ1-3	15	TRBD1	TRBV5-1	NA	TGCGCCAGCAGCTCCGGGACAGGCTCTGGAAGCACCATATATTTT	CASSSGTGSGSTIYF
TRBJ1-1	14	TRBD1	TRBV18	many	TGTGCCAGCTCACCGGACAGGGGAGGGACTGAAGCTTTCTTT	CASSPDRGGTEAFF
TRBJ2-3	16	NA	TRBV18	many	TGTGCCAGCTCACTGGACGTTGGGTTGGATACAGATACGCAGTATTTT	CASSLDVGLDTDTQYF
TRBJ1-5	13	NA	TRBV5-5	many	TGTGCCAGCAGTTATACAGGGTTTCAGCCCCAGCATTTT	CASSYTGFQPQHF
TRBJ1-5	14	TRBD1	TRBV18	few	TGTGCCAGCTCACCCGGGACAGGGGCTCAGCCCCAGCATTTT	CASSPGTGAQPQHF
TRBJ1-5	15	TRBD1	TRBV5-5	NA	TGTGCCAGCAGCATGGACAGGGGGGCCAATCAGCCCCAGCATTTT	CASSMDRGANQPQHF
TRBJ2-5	13	NA	TRBV5-1	many	TGCGCCAGCAGCTTGGGCTGGGGAGAGACCCAGTACTTC	CASSLGWGETQYF
TRBJ1-4	15	NA	TRBV12-1	NA	TGTGCCAGCAACCCGACGGCAAATAATAATGAAAAACTGTTTTTT	CASNPTANNNEKLFF
TRBJ1-2	15	NA	TRBV20-1	many	TGCAGTGCTAGAGATTGGGGGGCAAACAACCGCGGCTACACCTTC	CSARDWGANNRGYTF
TRBJ1-5	14	NA	TRBV20-1	NA	TGCAGTGCTAGAGGGGGATGGGGCAATAAGCCCCAGCATTTT	CSARGGWGNKPQHF
TRBJ1-5	12	NA	TRBV11-3	NA	TGTGCCAGCAGCCCAGTGGGGGTGCTCCAGCATTTT	CASSPVGVLQHF
TRBJ2-7	12	NA	TRBV28	many	TGTGCCAGCAGCCCTCTTGGCTACGAGCAGTACTTC	CASSPLGYEQYF
TRBJ2-2	14	NA	TRBV12-3/TRBV12-4	many	TGTGCCAGCAGTTCGACAGGGAACACCGGGGAGCTGTTTTTT	CASSSTGNTGELFF
TRBJ2-1	15	NA	TRBV3-1	many	TGTGCCAGCAGCCAAGATGCGGGTCCCTACAATGAGCAGTTCTTC	CASSQDAGPYNEQFF
TRBJ2-3	16	NA	TRBV3-1	many	TGTGCCAGCAGCCAAGCAAGACACCGTAGCACAGATACGCAGTATTTT	CASSQARHRSTDTQYF
TRBJ2-7	14	TRBD2	TRBV12-3/TRBV12-4	NA	TGTGCCAGCAGCAAGGCGGGACTAGCCTACGAGCAGTACTTC	CASSKAGLAYEQYF
TRBJ1-4	14	NA	TRBV27	many	TGTGCCAGCCGGTTATCGGCAACTAATGAAAAACTGTTTTTT	CASRLSATNEKLFF
TRBJ1-5	15	TRBD1	TRBV12-3/TRBV12-4	many	TGTGCCAGCAGCCGTGGGACAGCCGCTAGCCAGCCCCAGCATTTT	CASSRGTAASQPQHF
TRBJ2-5	15	TRBD1	TRBV5-1	many	TGCGCCAGCAGCTTGCAGGGGGCACCACCGGAGACCCAGTACTTC	CASSLQGAPPETQYF
TRBJ2-1	15	NA	TRBV7-3	many	TGTGCCAGCAGCCTGAGCCACTCAGGCTCGAGGGGGCAGTTCTTC	CASSLSHSGSRGQFF
TRBJ2-7	13	TRBD2	TRBV3-1	many	TGTGCCAGCAGCTCGGCGCGGGGGAGGGAGCAGTACTTC	CASSSARGREQYF
TRBJ1-2	17	TRBD1	TRBV5-4	many	TGTGCCAGCAGCTTTGTGACGCTACAGGGGCCGTCTTATGGCTACACCTTC	CASSFVTLQGPSYGYTF
TRBJ1-1	13	NA	TRBV20-1	many	TGCAGTGCCCCTCGGGATGTGAACACTGAAGCTTTCTTT	CSAPRDVNTEAFF
TRBJ1-1	13	NA	TRBV5-1	many	TGCGCCAGCAGCTTGGATCCGGACACTGAAGCTTTCTTT	CASSLDPDTEAFF
TRBJ2-7	13	NA	TRBV14	many	TGTGCCAGCAGCGAGTGGGACCTAAGGGAGCAGTACTTC	CASSEWDLREQYF
TRBJ1-5	15	TRBD1	TRBV7-6	many	TGTGCCAGCAGCTTAGGAGGAGGGGGCGGTCAGCCCCAGCATTTT	CASSLGGGGGQPQHF
TRBJ1-1	14	NA	TRBV5-1	many	TGCGCCAGCAGCTTGGTGTCGGGTAACACTGAAGCTTTCTTT	CASSLVSGNTEAFF
TRBJ2-3	14	TRBD1	TRBV5-6	few	TGTGCCAGCAGCTTTGGACAGGGCACAGATACGCAGTATTTT	CASSFGQGTDTQYF
TRBJ2-7	15	TRBD1	TRBV11-2	many	TGTGCCAGCAGCTTAGGCTTGACAGGGGGCCACGAGCAGTACTTC	CASSLGLTGGHEQYF
TRBJ2-6	12	NA	TRBV12-3/TRBV12-4	NA	TGTGCCAGCACGGCTGGGGCCAACGTCCTGACTTTC	CASTAGANVLTF
TRBJ2-4	15	NA	TRBV7-9	many	TGTGCCAGCAGCTTAAGTGCGGCAGGGGAAAACATTCAGTACTTC	CASSLSAAGENIQYF
TRBJ1-1	12	NA	TRBV7-2	NA	TGTGCCAGCAGCTTGGGCGTCACTAAAGCTTTCTTT	CASSLGVTKAFF
TRBJ2-7	17	NA	TRBV7-9	once	TGTGCCAGCAGCTTACTCGTACACCCATCGATTACCTACGAGCAGTACTTC	CASSLLVHPSITYEQYF
TRBJ1-1	14	NA	TRBV5-1	many	TGCGCCAGCAGCTCCCGGACCGCGAACACTGAAGCTTTCTTT	CASSSRTANTEAFF
TRBJ2-7	14	NA	TRBV7-2	many	TGTGCCAGCAGCCGCGGTCTAGTCAGCGACCGGCAGTACTTC	CASSRGLVSDRQYF
TRBJ2-7	14	TRBD1	TRBV5-1	NA	TGCGCCAGCAGCCCGACAGGGGAGGCGTACGAGCAGTACTTC	CASSPTGEAYEQYF
TRBJ2-4	13	NA	TRBV29-1	NA	TGCAGCGTTGTCGGCATACTAGGGGGCATTCAGTACTTC	CSVVGILGGIQYF
TRBJ1-3	21	NA	TRBV12-3/TRBV12-4	many	TGTGCCAGCAGTTTCAGCCTATCGACGGGGGGGGGCGCGGGGTCTGGAAACACCATATATTTT	CASSFSLSTGGGAGSGNTIYF
TRBJ2-2	15	NA	TRBV5-1	many	TGCGCCAGCAGCTTGAGCGCGCCCAACACCGGGGAGCTGTTTTTT	CASSLSAPNTGELFF
TRBJ2-7	14	TRBD1	TRBV20-1	many	TGCAGTGCTAGAGGACAGGGTAGAGCCTACGAGCAGTACTTC	CSARGQGRAYEQYF
TRBJ1-6	14	NA	TRBV20-1	many	TGCAGTGCTGCCCCCCAAGGGAATAATTCACCCCTCCACTTT	CSAAPQGNNSPLHF
TRBJ1-2	14	NA	TRBV18	NA	TGTGCCAGCTCACCGCCGACAGAAAACTATGGCTACACCTTC	CASSPPTENYGYTF
TRBJ1-1	13	NA	TRBV20-1	many	TGCAGTGCTTCCCTCGGAACGGACACTGAAGCTTTCTTT	CSASLGTDTEAFF
TRBJ1-2	13	NA	TRBV12-3/TRBV12-4	many	NA	CASSFGEGLSYTF
TRBJ1-5	15	NA	TRBV9	many	TGTGCCAGCAGCGAAGGAGGTGTATTAGATCAGCCCCAGCATTTT	CASSEGGVLDQPQHF
TRBJ1-1	17	TRBD1	TRBV12-3/TRBV12-4	many	TGTGCCAGCAGTCCACGGGGGACAGGGAGGTTGACCACTGAAGCTTTCTTT	CASSPRGTGRLTTEAFF
TRBJ1-4	14	NA	TRBV28	many	TGTGCCAGCAGTTTGGGGGGGGCGCGGGAAAAACTGTTTTTT	CASSLGGAREKLFF
TRBJ1-2	15	TRBD1	TRBV3-1	many	TGTGCCAGCAGCCAAGAATGGGGACAGGACGATGGCTACACCTTC	CASSQEWGQDDGYTF
TRBJ1-1	15	NA	TRBV10-3	NA	TGTGCCATCAGCGAGACGGGAACTAAGAACACTGAAGCTTTCTTT	CAISETGTKNTEAFF
TRBJ2-7	14	NA	TRBV5-1	many	TGCGCCAGCAGCTTGGCAGGGGCGACCTACGAGCAGTACTTC	CASSLAGATYEQYF
TRBJ1-2	15	TRBD1	TRBV5-1	many	TGCGCCAGCAGCCCGGCCGGGACAGGGCGCTATGGCTACACCTTC	CASSPAGTGRYGYTF
TRBJ2-5	13	TRBD2	TRBV5-1	many	TGCGCCAGCAGCTTTAGCGGGGTGGAGACCCAGTACTTC	CASSFSGVETQYF
TRBJ1-2	12	NA	TRBV27	many	TGTGCCAGCAGGGATTTAGGGGAAGGCTACACCTTC	CASRDLGEGYTF
TRBJ1-2	14	TRBD1	TRBV7-9	many	TGTGCCAGCAGACCGGGACAGGGGATATATGGCTACACCTTC	CASRPGQGIYGYTF
TRBJ2-2	15	NA	TRBV6-2/TRBV6-3	many	TGTGCCAGCAGTTACAGGGACGATAACACCGGGGAGCTGTTTTTT	CASSYRDDNTGELFF
TRBJ2-7	15	NA	TRBV20-1	many	TGCAGTGCTAGAGTCCGGGGGGCCGGATCATACGAGCAGTACTTC	CSARVRGAGSYEQYF
TRBJ2-5	13	NA	TRBV15	NA	TGTGCCACCAGCAGAGTTCGGGGAGAGACCCAGTACTTC	CATSRVRGETQYF
TRBJ1-5	16	NA	TRBV5-1	many	TGCGCCAGCAGCTTGGGAGGTGGACAAGCCAATCAGCCCCAGCATTTT	CASSLGGGQANQPQHF